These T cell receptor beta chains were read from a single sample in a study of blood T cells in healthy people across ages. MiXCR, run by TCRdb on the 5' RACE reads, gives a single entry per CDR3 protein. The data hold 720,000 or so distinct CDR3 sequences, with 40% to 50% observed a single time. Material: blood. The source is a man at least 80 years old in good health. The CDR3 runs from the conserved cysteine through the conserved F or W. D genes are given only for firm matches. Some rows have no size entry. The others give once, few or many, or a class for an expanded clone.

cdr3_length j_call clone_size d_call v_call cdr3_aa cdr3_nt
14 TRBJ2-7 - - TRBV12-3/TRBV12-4 CASSTNRKHYEQYF TGTGCCAGCAGCACGAACAGAAAACACTACGAGCAGTACTTC
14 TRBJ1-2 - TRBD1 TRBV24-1 CATSDSPGQGAYTF TGTGCCACCAGTGATTCGCCGGGACAGGGGGCTTACACCTTC
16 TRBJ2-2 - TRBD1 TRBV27 CASSLSTGSIPGELFF TGTGCCAGCAGTTTATCGACAGGGAGTATCCCCGGGGAGCTGTTTTTT
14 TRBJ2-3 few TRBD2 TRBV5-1 CASSLETSFDTQYF TGCGCCAGCAGCTTGGAGACTAGCTTCGATACGCAGTATTTT
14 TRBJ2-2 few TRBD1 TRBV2 CASSRQGNTGELFF TGTGCCAGCAGTCGACAGGGGAACACCGGGGAGCTGTTTTTT
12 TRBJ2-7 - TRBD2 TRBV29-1 CSALGDYYEQYF TGCAGCGCACTGGGGGACTACTACGAGCAGTACTTC
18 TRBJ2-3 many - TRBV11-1 CASSESVRAGIGTDTQYF TGTGCCAGCAGCGAAAGCGTTAGGGCAGGGATCGGCACAGATACGCAGTATTTT
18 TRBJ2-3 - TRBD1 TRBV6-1 CASSEAQYGTGDTDTQYF TGTGCCAGCAGTGAAGCCCAGTACGGGACAGGAGACACAGATACGCAGTATTTT
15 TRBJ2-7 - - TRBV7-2 CASSRTTGTYNEQYF TGTGCCAGCAGTCGGACTACCGGAACCTACAATGAGCAGTACTTC
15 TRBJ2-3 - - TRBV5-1 CASRPFGGSADTQYF TGCGCCAGCAGGCCCTTCGGCGGCTCCGCAGATACGCAGTATTTT
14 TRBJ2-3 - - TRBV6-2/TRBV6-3 CARCTGACTDTQYF TGTGCCAGGTGCACCGGGGCTTGCACAGATACGCAGTATTTT
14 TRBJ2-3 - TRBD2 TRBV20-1 CSAQRGGRGDTQYF TGCAGTGCTCAACGGGGGGGCCGGGGAGATACGCAGTATTTT
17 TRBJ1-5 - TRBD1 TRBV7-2 CASSSGTGGRVGQPQHF TGTGCCAGCAGTTCCGGGACAGGGGGCAGGGTAGGTCAGCCCCAGCATTTT
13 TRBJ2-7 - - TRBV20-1 CSAEDSAPNEQYF TGCAGTGCTGAGGACAGTGCACCAAACGAGCAGTACTTC
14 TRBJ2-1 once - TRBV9 CASSVADRWGEQFF TGTGCCAGCAGCGTAGCTGATAGGTGGGGTGAGCAGTTCTTC
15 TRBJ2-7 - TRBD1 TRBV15 CATSKPGQGNYEQYF TGTGCCACCAGCAAACCGGGACAGGGGAACTACGAGCAGTACTTC
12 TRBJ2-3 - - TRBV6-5 CASKGGSDTQYF TGTGCCAGCAAAGGGGGGTCCGATACGCAGTATTTT